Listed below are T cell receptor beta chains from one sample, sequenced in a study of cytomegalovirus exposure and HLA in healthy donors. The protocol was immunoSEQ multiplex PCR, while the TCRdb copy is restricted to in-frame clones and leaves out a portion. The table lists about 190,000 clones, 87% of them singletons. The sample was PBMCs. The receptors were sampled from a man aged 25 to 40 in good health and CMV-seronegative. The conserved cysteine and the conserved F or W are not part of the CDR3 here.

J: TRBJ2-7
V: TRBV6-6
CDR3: ASSPRGSSYEQY

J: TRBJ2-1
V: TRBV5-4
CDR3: ASSPPPDSRGTYNEQF

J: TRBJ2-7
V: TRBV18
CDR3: ASSPPGQGSSYEQY

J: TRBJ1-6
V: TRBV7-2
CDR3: ASSLVGGSLH

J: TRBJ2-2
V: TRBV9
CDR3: ASSPPRGSGSGTGELF

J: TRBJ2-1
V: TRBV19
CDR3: ASSIDSSSYNEQF

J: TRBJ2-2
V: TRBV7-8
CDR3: ASTFFVPGGTGELF

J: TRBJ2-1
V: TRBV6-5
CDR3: ASSYEAGGPYNEQF

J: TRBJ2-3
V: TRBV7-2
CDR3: ASSLEISARVTQY

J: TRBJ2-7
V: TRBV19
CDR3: ASGATGKAYEQY

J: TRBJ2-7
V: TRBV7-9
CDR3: ASSSTGQPFEQY

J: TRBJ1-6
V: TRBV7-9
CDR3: ASSESDRDNSPLH

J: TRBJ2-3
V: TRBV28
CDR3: ASSSPGQDTDTQY

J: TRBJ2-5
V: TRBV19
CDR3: ASSIDIQVETQY

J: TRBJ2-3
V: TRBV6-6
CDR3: ASSSTIPRDTQY

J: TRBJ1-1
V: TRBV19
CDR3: ASSIGRDTEAF

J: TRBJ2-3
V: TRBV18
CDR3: ASSPPGVRDADTQY

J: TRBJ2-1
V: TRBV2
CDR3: ASMAGTSGYNEQF

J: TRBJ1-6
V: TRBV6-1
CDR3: ASSEAPGRNIGGSPLH

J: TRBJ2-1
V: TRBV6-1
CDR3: AILQTRGGNEQF

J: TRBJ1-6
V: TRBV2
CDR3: ASSEGGEDSPLH

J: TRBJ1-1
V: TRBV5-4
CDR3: ASSLERGFTEAF

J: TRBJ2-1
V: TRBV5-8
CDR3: ASSSGLAGEVLHDEQF

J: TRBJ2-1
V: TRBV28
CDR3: ASSFIRRQF

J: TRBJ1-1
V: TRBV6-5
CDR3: ASSYGRTIMNTEAF

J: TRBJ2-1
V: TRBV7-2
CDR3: ASSLIPTGYNEQF

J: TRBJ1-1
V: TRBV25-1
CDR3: ASSESSSGTEAF

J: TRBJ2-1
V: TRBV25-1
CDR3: ASNGLAGVNEQF

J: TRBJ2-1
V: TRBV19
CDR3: ASRAGSGRGYNEQF

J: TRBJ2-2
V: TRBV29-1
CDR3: SVARTSGRASGELF

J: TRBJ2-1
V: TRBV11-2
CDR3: ASSQAGFEQF

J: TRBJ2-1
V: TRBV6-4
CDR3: ASSEGQGLNEQF

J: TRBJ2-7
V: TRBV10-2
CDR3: ASSEVARSEQY

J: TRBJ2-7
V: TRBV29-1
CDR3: SVRTLTDRGYSYEQY

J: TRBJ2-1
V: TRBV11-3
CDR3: ASSSRTSGMPYNEQF

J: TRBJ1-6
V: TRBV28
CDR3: ASSSIRTDNSPLH

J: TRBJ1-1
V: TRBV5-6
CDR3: ASSLDRLAILNTEAF

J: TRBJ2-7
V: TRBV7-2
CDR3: ASSPRQGSYEQY

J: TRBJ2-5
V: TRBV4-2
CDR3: ASSPGLPGVLQETQY

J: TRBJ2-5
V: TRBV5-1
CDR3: ASSLVAGGIQETQY

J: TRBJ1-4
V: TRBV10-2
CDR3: ASSDTGVYEKLF

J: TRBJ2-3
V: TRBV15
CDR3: ATSSPQGATTDTQY